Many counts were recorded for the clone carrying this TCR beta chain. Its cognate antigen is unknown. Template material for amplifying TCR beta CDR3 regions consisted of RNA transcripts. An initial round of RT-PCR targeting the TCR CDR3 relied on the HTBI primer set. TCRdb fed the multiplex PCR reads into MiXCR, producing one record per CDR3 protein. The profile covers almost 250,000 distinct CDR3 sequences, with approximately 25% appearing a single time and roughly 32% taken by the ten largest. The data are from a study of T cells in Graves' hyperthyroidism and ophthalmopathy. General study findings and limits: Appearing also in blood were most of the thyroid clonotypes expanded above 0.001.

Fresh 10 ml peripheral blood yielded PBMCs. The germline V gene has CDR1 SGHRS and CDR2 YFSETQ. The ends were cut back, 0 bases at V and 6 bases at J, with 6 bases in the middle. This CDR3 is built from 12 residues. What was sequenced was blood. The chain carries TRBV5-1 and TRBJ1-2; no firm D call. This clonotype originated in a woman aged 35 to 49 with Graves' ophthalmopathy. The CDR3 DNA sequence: TGCGCCAGCAGCTTGGACCAGAATGGCTACACCTTC. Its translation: CASSLDQNGYTF.